The present T cell receptor (beta chain) was sequenced within a study of T cell responses to AZD1222 COVID-19 vaccine. Profiling relied on immunoSEQ multiplex PCR, and the TCRdb table lists in-frame clones only, not all of them. The sample has approximately 300,000 clones; approximately 94% are singletons. Notes on this clone: Its antigen is not identified.

Findings and caveats of the study: Spike-specific TCRs gained breadth and depth after people received two AZD1222 doses. After the peak T cell response, and only then, were repertoires sampled. Among the donors, most were white British and more were female, and clonal diversity was possibly underestimated.

Trimming took off 2 bases at V and 2 bases at J, with 7 bases between the two ends. The germline gives CDR1 MDHEN, CDR2 SYDVKM. CDR3 length equals 13 residues. Specimen: peripheral blood, collected 28 days after the second AZD1222 dose. The genes are TRBV28 and TRBJ2-7; D call uncertain. The origin of this receptor is an adult who received the AZD1222 COVID-19 vaccine. DNA of the CDR3: TGTGCCAGCAGTTTAGCCTGGGCCTACGAGCAGTACTTC. Its protein product is CASSLAWAYEQYF.